What follows are 28 T cell receptor beta chains derived from one specimen sequenced in a study of shared clonotypes between healthy human individuals. This table comes from immunoSEQ multiplex PCR, and its TCRdb copy is limited to in-frame clones, with some not included. The table shows approximately 1.9 million clones, with around 93% occurring only once. CD8 cells classed as naive were CD45RO-negative and positively selected for CCR7, excluding terminally differentiated effector memory CD45RA+ cells. The material sequenced was naive CD8+ T cells from PBMCs. These receptors all stem from a man aged 18 to 29 in good health. Some clones in this sample may be carry-over from other donors' samples.

The gene calls are TRBV27 and TRBJ1-4; TRBD1 is a possible D gene (5 bases). Germline CDR1 reads MNHEY; CDR2 reads SMNVEV (reference sequence). The ends were cut back, 7 bases at V and 7 bases at J, with 28 bases in the middle. The CDR3 runs to 18 residues. The CDR3 loop reads CASKHSGRGNHPSEKLFF. In DNA form, the CDR3 reads TGTGCCAGCAAACACTCAGGGCGAGGTAACCACCCAAGTGAAAAACTGTTTTTT.

The chain joins TRBV7-6 to TRBJ2-7, with a weak D call TRBD2 (6 bases). CDR1 and CDR2 from the germline V gene are SGHVS and FNYEAQ. The CDR3 runs 14 residues. The germline V and J ends were trimmed by 5 bases and 1 base, with 12 bases remaining between them. CDR3 nucleotide sequence: TGTGCCAGCAGCCATCCTAGCGAGTCCTACGAGCAGTACTTC. It is translated as CASSHPSESYEQYF. Full variable domain (rest looked up from reference TRBV7-6 and TRBJ2-7): GAGVSQSPRYKVTKRGQDVALRCDPISGHVSLYWYRQALGQGPEFLTYFNYEAQQDKSGLPNDRFSAERPEGSISTLTIQRTEQRDSAMYRCASSHPSESYEQYFGPGTRLTVT.

The chain combines TRBV10-3 with TRBJ2-7, with D uncertain. Germline loops: CDR1 ENHRY, CDR2 SYGVKD. Between the trimmed V and J ends, which lost 0 bases and 1 base, there was a span of 4 bases. This CDR3 spans 13 amino acids. The CDR3 here is CAISESLSYEQYF. DNA of the CDR3: TGTGCCATCAGTGAGTCCCTATCCTACGAGCAGTACTTC.

This clone was found a few times. The V gene is TRBV7-8, the J gene TRBJ2-7; weak D call: TRBD1 (6 bases). The length of the CDR3 is 14 residues. In germline, CDR1 is SGHVS, CDR2 FQNEAQ. Trimming took 5 bases from V and 3 from J, leaving 14 bases between them. DNA of the CDR3: TGTGCCAGCAGCCTACTCCAGGGGAACTACGAGCAGTACTTC. This codes for CASSLLQGNYEQYF.

V usage is TRBV6-6 and J usage is TRBJ2-7; no firm D call. This CDR3 contains 12 residues. V was shortened by 4 bases and J by 3 bases, with 7 bases between the two germline ends. The germline gives CDR1 MNHNY, CDR2 SVGAGI (reference sequence). The CDR3 nucleotides read TGTGCCAGCAGTTTACTCCACTACGAGCAGTACTTC. Translating it yields CASSLLHYEQYF.

The chain employs TRBV7-9 and TRBJ1-2; no clear D. V was cut by 5 bases and J by 6 bases, with 10 bases left in between. This CDR3 comprises 12 residues. Germline V CDR1 and CDR2: SEHNR, FQNEAQ (reference sequence). In DNA, the CDR3 is TGTGCCAGCAGCCCTGACTCCGATGGCTACACCTTC. It yields the protein CASSPDSDGYTF.

J is TRBJ1-5 and V is TRBV5-8; D ambiguous. The CDR3 consists of 12 residues. Germline CDR1 reads SGHTS; CDR2 reads YDEGEE. The germline V and J ends were trimmed by 4 bases and 4 bases, with 6 bases remaining between them. The CDR3 DNA is TGTGCCAGCAGCCCGCCGAATCAGCCCCAGCATTTT. It is translated as CASSPPNQPQHF. The full variable domain, completed using reference TRBV5-8 and TRBJ1-5, is EAGVTQSPTHLIKTRGQQATLRCSPISGHTSVYWYQQALGLGLQFLLWYDEGEERNRGNFPPRFSGRQFPNYSSELNVNALELEDSALYLCASSPPNQPQHFGDGTRLSIL.

The V gene is TRBV7-6, the J gene TRBJ2-5; D is unresolved. The germline V and J ends were trimmed by 5 bases and 5 bases, with 15 bases remaining between them. The length of the CDR3 is 14 residues. CDR1 is SGHVS, CDR2 FNYEAQ, per germline. For the CDR3, the DNA is TGTGCCAGCAGCCCGGGTTGGGGTCGGGAGACCCAGTACTTC. Its translation: CASSPGWGRETQYF.

CDR3 region: CASSFSGQFYEQYF. CDR3 nucleotides: TGTGCCAGCAGTTTTTCCGGACAGTTCTACGAGCAGTACTTC. The rearrangement links TRBV27 to TRBJ2-7; D may be TRBD1 (6 bases). From germline, CDR1 is MNHEY and CDR2 SMNVEV (reference sequence). V lost 3 bases, J lost 3 bases, and 12 bases lay in between. CDR3 length: 14 residues.

This chain links TRBV9 with TRBJ2-3; TRBD2 is a possible D gene (5 bases). Germline V gene sequence: CDR1 SGDLS, CDR2 YYNGEE. Trimming took off 0 bases at V and 2 bases at J, with 13 bases between the two ends. The CDR3 is made up of 16 amino acids. This CDR3 is CASSVGSGRFTDTQYF. For the CDR3, the DNA is TGTGCCAGCAGCGTAGGGTCGGGGAGATTCACAGATACGCAGTATTTT.

The rearrangement joins TRBV19 to TRBJ1-2; 7 bases line up with TRBD1. The CDR3 is 15 residues long. Per germline, CDR1 LNHDA and CDR2 SQIVND (reference sequence). Trimming cost V 7 bases and J 4 bases; bases outside gene matches: 12. In DNA form, the CDR3 reads TGTGCCAGTAATGACAGGGTTGATTTTAGCTATGGCTACACCTTC. Its translation is CASNDRVDFSYGYTF.

The genes are TRBV27 and TRBJ2-1, with 7 bases fitting TRBD2. Trimming took 4 bases from V and 6 from J; bases not matched to a gene: 9. The CDR3 has 15 residues. Germline lookup yields CDR1 MNHEY and CDR2 SMNVEV (reference sequence). CDR3 sequence reads: CASSSRMGGSNEQFF. The CDR3 DNA reads as TGTGCCAGCAGTTCCAGGATGGGGGGGAGCAATGAGCAGTTCTTC.

In the case of this clone: The same CDR3 is also encoded by other DNA sequences in this sample. CDR3 protein: CASSTGQLNQPQHF. Here the CDR3 DNA reads TGTGCCAGCAGCACGGGACAACTCAATCAGCCCCAGCATTTT. This chain links TRBV7-8 with TRBJ1-5, with a tentative D call TRBD1 (6 bases). Trimming took off 5 bases at V and 3 bases at J, with 11 bases between the two ends. The germline V gene encodes CDR1 SGHVS and CDR2 FQNEAQ. CDR3 length: 14 amino acids.

The V call is TRBV10-2, the J call TRBJ1-1; TRBD1 agrees at 7 bases. Germline V CDR1 and CDR2: WSHSY, SAAADI. V was clipped by 9 bases and J by 4 bases; unmatched bases: 11. The CDR3 is made up of 14 amino acids. CDR3 DNA sequence: TGCGCCAGTCGAAGCCGGGACAGCGTCACTGAAGCTTTCTTT. Amino acids: CASRSRDSVTEAFF.

This clone is a singleton in its sample. The genes are TRBV5-1 and TRBJ1-1; D unresolved. Germline CDR1 SGHRS, CDR2 YFSETQ. This CDR3 region has 14 residues. V lost 3 bases and J 1 base, leaving 10 bases between the germline ends. The CDR3 sequence is CASSSITRNTEAFF. The CDR3, as DNA: TGCGCCAGCAGCTCTATAACAAGGAACACTGAAGCTTTCTTT.

This clone was detected only once. The V gene is TRBV11-1, the J gene TRBJ2-2; D may match TRBD1 or TRBD2 (6 bases each). The CDR3 consists of 15 residues. Per the germline V gene, CDR1 is SGHAT and CDR2 is FQDESV (reference sequence). Trimming left V 5 bases short and J 4 bases short, with 14 bases between. The CDR3 region has the DNA TGTGCCAGCAGCCCGGGGGCGAGGGGCACCGGGGAGCTGTTTTTT. It translates to CASSPGARGTGELFF.

The chain links TRBV28 to TRBJ2-7; 7 bases are a match to TRBD2. The CDR3 runs to 17 residues. J lost 5 bases, V lost 2 bases, and 15 bases had no gene match. Per germline, CDR1 MDHEN and CDR2 SYDVKM. The chain's CDR3 is CASSLASGFGGGDEQYF. The CDR3 DNA reads TGTGCCAGCAGTTTAGCTAGCGGCTTTGGAGGAGGGGACGAGCAGTACTTC.

The chain has TRBV28 and TRBJ1-3, with D possibly being TRBD1 (6 bases). The CDR3 is 13 amino acids. The V end was cut by 5 bases, the J end by 11 bases, with 16 bases between. Germline-derived CDR1 and CDR2 are MDHEN and SYDVKM. The CDR3 region is CASSAGTQSAIYF. The CDR3, as DNA: TGTGCCAGCAGTGCCGGGACACAGTCTGCCATATATTTT.

This clone has a single count. The chain couples TRBV15 to TRBJ1-5; tentatively, D is TRBD1 (6 bases). V shed 5 bases and J shed 6 bases, with 17 bases lying between them. The CDR3 extends over 15 amino acids. Germline CDR1 and CDR2: LNHNV and YYDKDF (reference sequence). The CDR3 protein is CATSGGGPRGQPQHF. The CDR3 coding sequence is TGTGCCACCAGCGGGGGCGGTCCGAGAGGTCAGCCCCAGCATTTT.

V usage is TRBV18 and J usage is TRBJ2-3; maybe TRBD1 (5 bases). CDR1 is KGHSH and CDR2 is LQKENI in the germline V gene. This CDR3 is built from 20 residues. V shed 1 base and J shed 1 base, with 24 bases lying between them. DNA of the CDR3: TGTGCCAGCTCACCACGCGCAGGGATAGTTGGTGAGTTGGGCACAGATACGCAGTATTTT. This gives the protein CASSPRAGIVGELGTDTQYF.

The chain employs TRBV7-9 and TRBJ1-4; possibly TRBD1 for D (6 bases). Germline V lookup: CDR1 SEHNR, CDR2 FQNEAQ (reference sequence). This CDR3 spans 15 amino acids. Trimming took off 5 bases at V and 8 bases at J, with 18 bases between the two ends. The CDR3 DNA reads TGTGCCAGCAGCACTATTACAGGGCTAGAGGAAAAACTGTTTTTT. Protein sequence: CASSTITGLEEKLFF.

The V call is TRBV5-1, the J call TRBJ1-2; perhaps TRBD1 as D (5 bases). The germline V gene has CDR1 SGHRS and CDR2 YFSETQ. The CDR3 has 16 residues. With 4 bases removed from V and 4 bases from J, the gap between germline ends came to 20 bases. The CDR3 nucleotides are TGCGCCAGCAGCGGACAACCTGCCTCAACCATCTATGGCTACACCTTC. It codes for CASSGQPASTIYGYTF.

The CDR3 sequence: CASRGGASGSLNNEQFF. CDR3 DNA: TGTGCCAGCAGGGGAGGGGCTAGCGGGTCTCTCAACAATGAGCAGTTCTTC. This rearrangement joins TRBV9 to TRBJ2-1, with TRBD2 matching over 8 bases. The CDR3 consists of 17 residues. The V gene end was trimmed by 5 bases and the J gene end by 5 bases; junction bases not matched to a gene: 15. Germline-derived CDR1 and CDR2 are SGDLS and YYNGEE.

This chain joins TRBV28 and TRBJ1-1; 11 bases fit TRBD1. Germline CDR1 MDHEN, CDR2 SYDVKM. Trimming at V came to 6 bases and at J to 1 base, leaving 13 bases not matched to a gene. This CDR3 is built from 18 residues. The CDR3 sequence: CASSLPGQGETWNTEAFF. The DNA of the CDR3 is TGTGCCAGCAGCCTGCCGGGACAGGGGGAAACGTGGAACACTGAAGCTTTCTTT.

The chain is built from TRBV7-9 and TRBJ1-1, with 9 bases matching TRBD1. The CDR3 sequence is 14 residues long. The V gene end was trimmed by 5 bases and the J gene end by 5 bases; junction bases not matched to a gene: 6. Germline loops: CDR1 SEHNR, CDR2 FQNEAQ (reference sequence). The CDR3 DNA sequence: TGTGCCAGCAGCAACCAGGGACAGGGTACTGAAGCTTTCTTT. Amino acids: CASSNQGQGTEAFF.

A few counts support this clone. In the same sample, other DNA sequences code for this CDR3. The chain links TRBV9 to TRBJ1-3, with D uncertain. CDR1 is SGDLS and CDR2 is YYNGEE in the germline V gene. CDR3 length equals 15 residues. V was clipped by 0 bases and J by 2 bases, with 9 bases between them. The CDR3 DNA sequence: TGTGCCAGCAGCGTAGGGGGTGGGACTGGAAACACCATATATTTT. Translated: CASSVGGGTGNTIYF.

The J gene is TRBJ1-1, the V gene TRBV11-2; 7 bases fit TRBD1. The CDR3 has 14 residues. J lost 5 bases, V lost 5 bases, and 8 bases had no gene match. The germline V gene encodes CDR1 SGHAT and CDR2 FQNNGV. The CDR3 sequence: CASSTRQGWTEAFF. The CDR3 coding sequence is TGTGCCAGCAGCACCCGACAGGGTTGGACTGAAGCTTTCTTT. Full variable domain (missing parts from reference TRBV11-2 and TRBJ1-1): EAGVAQSPRYKIIEKRQSVAFWCNPISGHATLYWYQQILGQGPKLLIQFQNNGVVDDSQLPKDRFSAERLKGVDSTLKIQPAKLEDSAVYLCASSTRQGWTEAFFGQGTRLTVV.

This chain uses TRBV4-1 with TRBJ1-4, with D perhaps TRBD1 (6 bases). Trimming removed 2 bases from V and 8 bases from J, with 18 bases in between. The CDR3 totals 16 residues. CDR1 is MGHRA and CDR2 is YSYEKL in the germline V gene. The CDR3 sequence is CASSQREGELVEKLFF. The CDR3 region has the DNA TGCGCCAGCAGCCAACGAGAGGGGGAATTAGTGGAAAAACTGTTTTTT.